This T cell receptor beta chain came from a study of blood T cells in healthy people across ages (dated by TCRdb to the mid-2010s). Describing the broader study: Template switching captured roughly one uniquely barcoded TCR beta cDNA molecule per two T cells in model experiments. Using the same blood draw, the study looked at two additional independent replicas of 1 million unique cDNA reads for two donors, one aged 18 to 30 and the other aged 80 or older. Donors of different ages were randomly distributed across sequencing lanes to avoid experimental bias. To track age-related changes in TCR beta repertoire diversity, the study relied on deep sequencing normalized with unique cDNA molecular identifiers. Four age groups were formed from the donors: young (average approximately 15 years), middle-aged (approximately 40), aged (roughly 59) and long-lived (around 82). General findings and caveats noted by the study authors: Total diversity estimates from one million sequenced T cells were considered lower bounds and underestimates. There was a strong correlation between observed TCR beta diversity and the percentage of naive T cells measured by flow cytometry. Compared with the aged group, more naive CD4+ T cells, fewer expanded clones and increased TCR diversity were shown by the long-lived group, suggesting age selection. Because profiling used bulk unsorted PBMCs, naive and antigen-experienced compartments could not be compared conclusively. As age increased, observed TCR beta diversity per million T cells dropped in a roughly linear way, and a significant reduction was already evident by age 40. Because donor CMV infection status was unknown, age-related changes in expanded clonotypes were potentially confounded.

Donors were about 36 systemically healthy Caucasian individuals from Russia aged roughly 6 to 100 years. Each donor gave around 9.5 milliliters of peripheral blood, collected into EDTA-treated Vacutainer tubes. Ficoll-Paque density-gradient centrifugation was used to isolate PBMCs, with at least 7 million per sample. Trizol reagent was used to extract total RNA from the PBMCs, yielding at least 6 micrograms per sample. For every donor, an aliquot of PBMCs went through flow cytometry to measure the percentages of naive CD45RAhigh/CD27high T cells. Library method: 5' RACE. Instrument on record: Illumina HiSeq 2500. A second 7 to 11 cycle PCR used a sample-barcoded 5' primer and a J-beta primer mix. A unique molecular identifier was introduced onto each TCR beta cDNA molecule by a template-switch 5' adaptor carrying 12 random nucleotides. Each sample yielded at least 3 million CDR3-containing paired-end reads. First-strand cDNA synthesis was performed from all RNA using the Mint cDNA synthesis kit, with priming by a TRBC-specific oligonucleotide. After uracil-DNA glycosylase treatment, a first 18-cycle PCR used universal primers M1SS and BC2_uni_R on all cDNA. The published analysis was carried out like this. Normalization of each sample was performed by random selection of 1 million high-quality reads, each carrying a distinct molecular identifier. Reads with shared molecular identifiers were discarded instead of being binned into consensus sequences. MiTCR, run with a Q25 quality threshold and the strictest error-elimination algorithm, handled CDR3 identification, clonotype clustering and error correction. A nonparametric unseen species model with Euler transformation was used to estimate a lower bound on total TCR beta diversity. The raw public reads went through TCRdb reprocessing: fastp at Q25, MiXCR clone calling, in-frame beta chains kept. Entries that share a CDR3 protein sequence are merged under the most common genes and DNA. V and J calls and clone size were set by TCRdb, not the authors. A total of 790,000 or so distinct CDR3 sequences appear in this sample, around half of them only once. The ten largest account for less than 20% of the sample.

From the cysteine through the phenylalanine, the CDR3 covers 17 amino acids. Kept here is only the CDR3 DNA, which spans 51 bases and is read in frame from base 1. From the germline V gene, CDR1 is MNHEY and CDR2 is SVGAGI. At the junction V is shortened by 4 bases and J by 4 bases; bases outside the gene matches: 12. On this clonotype: This clone's antigen is unknown. There are no base qualities to consult, and no much larger clone falls within one base.

Input material: blood. The chain joins TRBV6-5 to TRBJ1-1, and TRBD1 aligns with 10 junction nucleotides. The source of this sequence is a man older than 75 in good health. The DNA sequence is as follows: TGTGCCAGCAGTTCTCTTGCGGGACAGGGGAGTGGCACTGAAGCTTTCTTT. Translated, this is CASSSLAGQGSGTEAFF.